Presented here are 23 T cell receptor beta chains from one specimen sequenced in a study of breast tumors, draining lymph nodes, adjacent tissues (dated by TCRdb to the mid-2010s). The library relied on multiplex PCR. TCRdb shows the sequencer as Illumina HiSeq 2000. TCRdb reanalyzed the raw reads on its own, using fastp at Q25 for trimming and MiXCR for clone calling, and kept in-frame beta chains. Identical CDR3 proteins give one entry, which carries the most common genes and DNA. Within this sample are fewer than 200,000 distinct CDR3 sequences, with approximately 33% of them counted one time only. The top ten clonotypes cover 3.8% of the sample. The lymph node samples were taken from the axillary draining lymph nodes of breast cancer patients. The specimen sequenced was axillary lymph node tissue. The receptors were sampled from a female donor with breast cancer. Some clones in this sample may be carry-over from other donors' samples.

V usage is TRBV5-5 and J usage is TRBJ1-3; 10 bases map to TRBD1. V dropped 4 bases and J dropped 0; count of bases not matched to a gene: 4. The CDR3 consists of 16 residues. CDR1 is SGHKS and CDR2 is YYEKEE in the germline V gene (reference sequence). The CDR3 loop is CASSRGQGRSGNTIYF. DNA of the CDR3: TGTGCCAGCAGCCGGGGACAGGGGCGCTCTGGAAACACCATATATTTT.

This clonotype occurred a few times. One base away lies a much larger clone, so this may be a sequencing read error. The chain joins TRBV12-5 to TRBJ2-2; 7 bases fit TRBD2. This CDR3 has 15 residues. Unmatched junction bases numbered 6, after V lost 3 bases and J lost 5 bases. Per germline, CDR1 LGHNT and CDR2 FRNRAP. The CDR3 is CASGFIGGRTGELFF. Here the CDR3 DNA reads TGTGCTAGTGGTTTCATCGGCGGGAGAACCGGGGAGCTGTTTTTT.

This clonotype was picked up many times. The J gene is TRBJ2-7, the V gene TRBV6-5; 7 bases match TRBD1. V lost 5 bases, J lost 2 bases, and 3 bases stayed unmatched. The CDR3 is 13 residues long. The V gene's germline CDR1 is MNHEY and CDR2 SVGAGI. The CDR3 DNA is TGTGCCAGCAGTCGACAGGGCCCCTACGAGCAGTACTTC. Amino acid sequence: CASSRQGPYEQYF.

This clonotype was seen many times. The rearrangement joins TRBV5-6 to TRBJ2-7, with D possibly matching TRBD2 (6 bases). Trimming took 4 bases from V and 2 from J, leaving 13 bases between them. This CDR3 is 14 amino acids long. CDR1 is SGHDT and CDR2 is YYEEEE in the germline V gene. This CDR3 reads CASSGGARAYEQYF. The DNA for the CDR3 is TGTGCCAGCAGCGGCGGGGCCAGAGCCTACGAGCAGTACTTC.

This clonotype appeared many times. The CDR3 DNA is TGTGCCAGCAGGATCATAGCGGGAGGCTCCTACGAGCAGTACTTC. Encoded protein: CASRIIAGGSYEQYF. The chain employs TRBV2 and TRBJ2-7; 10 positions agree with TRBD2. The CDR3 runs 15 residues. Trimming took 6 bases from V and 0 from J; bases not matched to a gene: 5. Germline CDR1 and CDR2: SNHLY and FYNNEI.

The genes are TRBV5-6 and TRBJ2-7; no firm D call. The CDR3 loop spans 14 amino acids. The germline CDR1 and CDR2 sequences are SGHDT and YYEEEE. Trimming cost V 2 bases and J 4 bases, with 13 bases left between them. The CDR3 region is CASSFGSSPYEQYF. The CDR3 coding sequence is TGTGCCAGCAGCTTCGGTTCCAGTCCTTACGAGCAGTACTTC. Complete variable domain (other parts from reference TRBV5-6 and TRBJ2-7): DAGVTQSPTHLIKTRGQQVTLRCSPKSGHDTVSWYQQALGQGPQFIFQYYEEEERQRGNFPDRFSGHQFPNYSSELNVNALLLGDSALYLCASSFGSSPYEQYFGPGTRLTVT.

This clonotype was observed at least ten times. The CDR3 DNA reads TGTGCCATAGTAGGGACTAGCGGGGGTAACTCCTACGAGCAGTACTTC. Protein: CAIVGTSGGNSYEQYF. The V and J genes are TRBV2 and TRBJ2-7, with 14 bases lining up with TRBD2. This CDR3 contains 16 residues. V was clipped by 10 bases and J by 0 bases; unmatched bases: 8. The germline V gene has CDR1 SNHLY and CDR2 FYNNEI. The whole variable domain, remainder taken from reference TRBV2 and TRBJ2-7, is EPEVTQTPSHQVTQMGQEVILRCVPISNHLYFYWYRQILGQKVEFLVSFYNNEISEKSEIFDDQFSVERPDGSNFTLKIRSTKLEDSAMYFCAIVGTSGGNSYEQYFGPGTRLTVT.

This clonotype was detected many times. V usage is TRBV5-8 and J usage is TRBJ2-5; no clear D gene. Per germline, CDR1 SGHTS and CDR2 YDEGEE. The germline V and J ends were trimmed by 0 bases and 7 bases, with 13 bases remaining between them. The CDR3 covers 14 residues. This CDR3 is CASSLDATFGTQYF. The CDR3 DNA sequence: TGTGCCAGCAGCTTGGACGCCACCTTCGGGACCCAGTACTTC.

A remark on this clonotype: This CDR3 is missing its conserved last phenylalanine or tryptophan, likely due to a read error. The chain is built from TRBV9 and TRBJ2-5, with D possibly matching TRBD1 (6 bases). The CDR3 has 13 amino acids. CDR1 is SGDLS, CDR2 YYNGEE, per germline. The V end was cut by 4 bases, the J end by 2 bases, with 9 bases between. The CDR3 nucleotides are TGTGCCAGCAGCTCAGGACAGCAAGAGACCCAGTACTCC. Residues: CASSSGQQETQYS.

This rearrangement joins TRBV30 to TRBJ2-5; D is possibly TRBD2 (5 bases). V lost 0 bases and J lost 5, with 7 bases in between. Looked up from germline, CDR1 is GTSNPN and CDR2 is SVGIG (reference sequence). This CDR3 spans 12 amino acids. The CDR3 DNA follows: TGTGCCTGGAGTGTTTCGGGGGAGACCCAGTACTTC. Amino acid sequence: CAWSVSGETQYF.

Comments on this clonotype: This likely comes from a read error, as the CDR3 has no conserved phenylalanine or tryptophan at its end. The V and J genes are TRBV12-3 or TRBV12-4 and TRBJ1-4; D may be TRBD1 (5 bases). Between the trimmed V and J ends, which lost 6 bases and 7 bases, there was a span of 15 bases. The CDR3 sequence is 14 residues long. CDR3 nucleotides: TGTGCCAGCAGGCTAGGGGTGCCGGGTGAAAAACTGTTTTCT. It specifies CASRLGVPGEKLFS.

In this sample, this clonotype turned up many times. The chain links TRBV2 to TRBJ2-7, with a tentative D call TRBD1 (5 bases). The CDR3 consists of 16 residues. CDR1 and CDR2 from the germline V gene are SNHLY and FYNNEI. Trimming shortened V by 7 bases and J by 2 bases, and 21 bases separated the two germline ends. CDR3 sequence reads: CASTKKVWEQAYEQYF. DNA of the CDR3: TGTGCCAGCACAAAAAAGGTATGGGAACAGGCCTACGAGCAGTACTTC. Supplemented by reference TRBV2 and TRBJ2-7, the full variable domain reads EPEVTQTPSHQVTQMGQEVILRCVPISNHLYFYWYRQILGQKVEFLVSFYNNEISEKSEIFDDQFSVERPDGSNFTLKIRSTKLEDSAMYFCASTKKVWEQAYEQYFGPGTRLTVT.

In this sample, this clonotype turned up many times. This chain uses TRBV5-1 with TRBJ2-1; 7 bases match TRBD1. The V gene's germline CDR1 is SGHRS and CDR2 YFSETQ. V was pared by 9 bases and J by 8 bases, with 11 bases of the junction left unmatched. The CDR3 covers 13 residues. CDR3 coding DNA: TGCGCCACCCGGACAGGATGGGGAGATGAGCAGTTCTTC. It encodes CATRTGWGDEQFF.

The CDR3 sequence is CASRYRGYNTEAFF. The CDR3 region has the DNA TGTGCCAGCAGGTACAGGGGTTACAACACTGAAGCTTTCTTT. This chain uses TRBV6-2 or TRBV6-3 with TRBJ1-1; 7 nucleotides line up with TRBD1. The CDR3 runs 14 residues. The germline V gene encodes CDR1 MNHEY and CDR2 SVGEGT. V dropped 6 bases and J dropped 2; count of bases not matched to a gene: 6.

This clonotype was recorded only once. This may stem from a read error, because a much larger clone lies one nucleotide away. For the CDR3, the DNA is TGTGCCAGCAGTTACTCTGCGGGGATAACAGATACGCATTATTTT. Its translation is CASSYSAGITDTHYF. The chain employs TRBV6-5 and TRBJ2-3, with D perhaps TRBD2 (6 bases). The CDR3 runs 15 residues. The germline gives CDR1 MNHEY, CDR2 SVGAGI.

V and J are TRBV27 and TRBJ1-2; D gene ambiguous. CDR1 MNHEY and CDR2 SMNVEV come from the germline V gene (reference sequence). V was cut by 0 bases and J by 8 bases, with 10 bases left in between. The CDR3 is made up of 13 amino acids. The CDR3 loop is CASSLSMTNGYTF. The CDR3 coding sequence is TGTGCCAGCAGTTTATCGATGACGAACGGCTACACCTTC.

The chain has TRBV20-1 and TRBJ1-5; maybe TRBD1 (5 bases). This CDR3 has 14 amino acids. Between the trimmed V and J ends, which lost 6 bases and 6 bases, there was a span of 18 bases. Germline V gene lookup returns CDR1 DFQATT and CDR2 SNEGSKA (reference sequence). This chain's CDR3 is CSAVAGLEGQPQHF. The CDR3 DNA follows: TGCAGTGCAGTAGCGGGGCTAGAAGGTCAGCCCCAGCATTTT.

This clonotype was picked up a small number of times. This chain joins TRBV29-1 and TRBJ1-1, with 7 bases fitting TRBD1. Germline CDR1 is SQVTM and CDR2 is ANQGSEA. The CDR3 spans 10 residues. The V gene end was trimmed by 7 bases and the J gene end by 12 bases; junction bases not matched to a gene: 8. CDR3 sequence: CSDGTVKSFF. CDR3 bases: TGCAGCGACGGGACAGTGAAATCTTTCTTT. Full variable domain (rest looked up from reference TRBV29-1 and TRBJ1-1): SAVISQKPSRDICQRGTSLTIQCQVDSQVTMMFWYRQQPGQSLTLIATANQGSEATYESGFVIDKFPISRPNLTFSTLTVSNMSPEDSSIYLCSDGTVKSFFGQGTRLTVV.

This clonotype was observed many times. The chain has TRBV7-3 and TRBJ2-1; D is perhaps TRBD2 (5 bases). Per the germline V gene, CDR1 is SGHTA and CDR2 is FQGTGA. Trimming pared 3 bases from V and 8 bases from J, leaving 11 bases between. CDR3 size: 13 residues. CDR3 residues: CASSLREGDEQFF. The CDR3 bases are TGTGCCAGCAGCTTGCGAGAGGGCGATGAGCAGTTCTTC.

In regard to this clonotype: This may be a read error, as it is one base from a much larger clone. The chain uses TRBV20-1 and TRBJ2-7, with TRBD1 matching over 9 bases. CDR3 length: 15 residues. Germline V gene lookup returns CDR1 DFQATT and CDR2 SNEGSKA (reference sequence). The CDR3 sequence: CNATPPGQGTYEQYF. CDR3 coding DNA: TGCAATGCTACACCTCCGGGACAGGGTACCTACGAGCAGTACTTC.

With respect to this clonotype: A much larger clone sits a single nucleotide away, making a read error possible. The chain links TRBV13 to TRBJ2-6; D unresolved. CDR1 PRHDT and CDR2 FYEKMQ come from the germline V gene (reference sequence). Trimming removed 8 bases at V and 2 bases at J, with 7 bases between. The CDR3 consists of 13 residues. The CDR3 DNA reads TGTGCCAGCGGCGTCCCTGGGGCCAACGTCCTGACTTTC. Protein: CASGVPGANVLTF.

Of note for this clonotype: The junction and the germline gene differ at one end; a read error may be behind it. The DNA of the CDR3 is TGTGCCTGCAGCTTCGACAGTCCTAATGAAAAACTGTTCTTT. It yields the protein CACSFDSPNEKLFF. The chain joins TRBV7-9 to TRBJ1-4, with D possibly TRBD1 on 5 matching bases. The germline V gene has CDR1 SEHNR and CDR2 FQNEAQ (reference sequence). The CDR3 spans 14 residues.

V gene TRBV29-1 combines with J gene TRBJ1-1; TRBD1 is a possible D gene (6 bases). CDR1 and CDR2 from the germline V gene are SQVTM and ANQGSEA. CDR3 size: 18 residues. Trimming left V 5 bases short and J 0 bases short, with 25 bases between. As DNA, the CDR3 is TGCAGCGTTAACGGACTGAAAGGGGGGGGCTACATGAACACTGAAGCTTTCTTT. Residues: CSVNGLKGGGYMNTEAFF.